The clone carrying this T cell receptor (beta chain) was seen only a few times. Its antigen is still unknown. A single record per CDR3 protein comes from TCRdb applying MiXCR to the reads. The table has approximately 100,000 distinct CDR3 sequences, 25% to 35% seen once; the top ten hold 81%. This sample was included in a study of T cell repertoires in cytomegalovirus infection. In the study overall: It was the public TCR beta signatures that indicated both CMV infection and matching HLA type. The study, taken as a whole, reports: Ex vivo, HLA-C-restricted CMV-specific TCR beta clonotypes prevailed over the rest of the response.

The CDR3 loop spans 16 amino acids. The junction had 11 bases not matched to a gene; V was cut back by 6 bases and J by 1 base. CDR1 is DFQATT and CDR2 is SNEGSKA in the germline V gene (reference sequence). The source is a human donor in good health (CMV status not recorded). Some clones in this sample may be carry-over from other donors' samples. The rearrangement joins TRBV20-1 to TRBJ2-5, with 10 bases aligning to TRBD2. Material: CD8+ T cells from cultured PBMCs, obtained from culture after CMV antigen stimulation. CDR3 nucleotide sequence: TGCAGTGCGAGGAGGCTAGCGGGGGTCATCCAAGAGACCCAGTACTTC. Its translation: CSARRLAGVIQETQYF.